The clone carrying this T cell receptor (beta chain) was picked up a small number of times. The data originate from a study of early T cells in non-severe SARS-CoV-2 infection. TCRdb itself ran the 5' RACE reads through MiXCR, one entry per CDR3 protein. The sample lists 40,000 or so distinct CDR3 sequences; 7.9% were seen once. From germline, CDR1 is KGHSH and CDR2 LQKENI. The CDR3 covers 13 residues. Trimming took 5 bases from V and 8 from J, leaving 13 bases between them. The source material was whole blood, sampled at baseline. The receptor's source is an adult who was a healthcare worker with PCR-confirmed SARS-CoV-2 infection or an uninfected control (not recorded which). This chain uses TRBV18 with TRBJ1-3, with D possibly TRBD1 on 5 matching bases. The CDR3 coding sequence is TGTGCCAGCTCATCGGGGGTTGGTGACACCATATATTTT. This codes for CASSSGVGDTIYF.